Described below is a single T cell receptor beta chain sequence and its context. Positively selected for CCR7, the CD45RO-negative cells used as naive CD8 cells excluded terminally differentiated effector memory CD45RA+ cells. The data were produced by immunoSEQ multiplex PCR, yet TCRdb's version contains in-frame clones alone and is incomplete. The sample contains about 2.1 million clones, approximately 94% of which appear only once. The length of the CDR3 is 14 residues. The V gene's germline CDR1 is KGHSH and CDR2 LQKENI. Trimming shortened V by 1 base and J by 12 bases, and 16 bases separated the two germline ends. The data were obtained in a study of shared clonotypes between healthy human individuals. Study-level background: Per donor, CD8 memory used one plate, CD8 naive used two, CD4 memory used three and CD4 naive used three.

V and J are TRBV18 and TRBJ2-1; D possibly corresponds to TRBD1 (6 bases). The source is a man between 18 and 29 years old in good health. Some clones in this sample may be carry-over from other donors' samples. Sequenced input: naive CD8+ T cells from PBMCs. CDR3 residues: CASSPQNRELGQFF. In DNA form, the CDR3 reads TGTGCCAGCTCACCACAGAACAGGGAATTGGGGCAGTTCTTC.